The present T cell receptor (beta chain) was sequenced within a study of cytomegalovirus exposure and HLA in healthy donors (dated by TCRdb to between 2016 and 2019). Background on the whole study: An earlier analysis of approximately 600 of the donors reported 250 to 300 Gb of sequence data and roughly 110 million unique TCR beta sequences from about 179 million T cells. Approximately 300 gigabases of sequencing data and tens of millions of unique TCR sequences were included in an early release covering about 620 HLA-typed donors. Every discovery cohort repertoire had been produced on one sequencing platform. In a later analysis, previously published TCR beta repertoires from about 640 donors were re-analyzed and high-resolution HLA genotyping was added so that TCR occurrence patterns could be studied. Using immunosequencing, the study profiled T cell repertoires from about 610 subjects and related those repertoires to cytomegalovirus serostatus. The number of typed donors differed by locus: roughly 620-630 for A, B, C, DRB1 and DQB1; some 500 for DQA1; 606 for DPA1; and about 450 for DPB1. Along with the roughly 670-subject first cohort, a separate validation cohort of over a hundred different subjects was used. The study was designed to test whether signatures of past pathogen exposure could be identified by cataloging public T cell receptors. Alongside the repertoire data, information on donor age, sex, ethnicity and CMV serostatus was compiled. To predict cytomegalovirus infection status, the study brought together high-throughput TCR immunosequencing, statistical association of individual TCRs with disease status, and machine learning. Of the roughly 390 genotyped donors, less than 85% were placed in the genetic ancestry cluster associated with self-reported Caucasian donors. Across about 370 genotyped donors of the cohort, an average of approximately 220,000 unique TCR beta nucleotide sequences per donor were sequenced, and approximately 19% of those sequences were non-productive. In a later genetic analysis, genome-wide SNP genotypes for about 55% of the roughly 670 donors were used, and that subset was treated as a discovery cohort. HLA typing covered class I and class II loci at four-digit resolution. In an earlier analysis of a few hundred of the donors, high-throughput TCR beta sequencing was used to judge whether each TCR beta V gene segment behaved as functional or pseudogenic. In the later analysis, no new phenotypic data were used to find candidate immune exposures; instead, reliance was placed on TCR beta sequences and their occurrence across donors. A handful of DR-DQ haplotypes were handled as single units for association and clustering because linkage in the cohort was strong.

Turning to this clone: Its antigen is still unknown. No base quality values were provided; no much bigger clone lies one nucleotide off.

There are 13 amino acids in the CDR3, from cysteine to phenylalanine inclusive. CDR3 DNA is the only sequence kept; it has 39 bases, read in frame from the first base. CDR1 and CDR2 were assigned from the germline V gene as SGHDN and FVKESK. V is pared back by 4 bases and J by 5 bases, with 11 bases lying between the germline termini. Broad study findings and their caveats: A total of fewer than 200 TCR beta chains were listed by the study as associated with cytomegalovirus. In a later analysis, HLA-associated TCR beta chains were found to be more clonally expanded and to have lower generation probabilities than equally common non-associated chains. Because HLA typing was missing for some donors at each locus, association tests included only the typed subset. Some IMGT-functional V segments, including TRBV6-2 and TRBV6-3, could not be told apart with the 87-base-pair reads, so those segments were excluded. Linkage disequilibrium might explain the correlated functional status among segregating V segments, but an unknown experimental factor could not be ruled out. In a later analysis, most CMV-associated TCR beta chains were found to appear HLA-restricted, with HLA associations seemingly driven largely by CMV exposure. Cytomegalovirus status was reported to be diagnosed by the classifier with high specificity and sensitivity in both the original and validation cohorts. The sequencing pipeline was judged likely to have produced a cluster of highly shared sequence variants as a technical artifact. According to a later analysis, TCR association rates differed among HLA loci, with DRB1 alleles showing the most associated TCRs and HLA-C alleles showing the fewest. An earlier analysis of approximately 530 of the donors showed that most TCR beta V segments appeared in productive rearrangements either about 90% or about 30% of the time, which broadly matched IMGT annotations. A later analysis reported that several top co-occurrence clusters appeared linked to parvovirus B19, influenza, CMV and Epstein-Barr virus. Strong co-occurrence of HLA alleles, especially DR and DQ, made assigning TCR associations to individual alleles difficult. According to the authors, the approach could potentially be generalized to other disease states and immunological phenotypes. While some public TCRs were present in many individuals, most TCR sequences turned up only very rarely across donors. Sequencing depth was assumed to be roughly uniform across donors in the presence/absence analyses, though that assumption may not hold. Because counts were too low, fewer than 20 rarely observed V segments, including chromosome 9 orphons, were excluded from the earlier analysis of under 650 of the donors. A few of the identified cytomegalovirus-associated TCR beta chains were confirmed in vitro to be specific for cytomegalovirus antigens. The only immune exposure information available for the cohort was CMV serostatus. A further reported finding was that TCR beta sequences accurately predicted the HLA-A and HLA-B alleles for most subjects in the first cohort. An association between a missense DCLRE1C variant and V-gene and J-gene trimming of TCR beta chains was found in a later genetic analysis and replicated in an independent cohort. In this cohort, only TCR beta chains were sequenced, and detectable features were limited by the absence of alpha or paired-chain data. According to a later genetic analysis, donors in an Asian-associated ancestry cluster had fewer N-insertions in productive TCRs than the approximately 650-donor mean. Specific HLA alleles were associated with 16,951 TCR beta sequences at a false discovery rate of 0.05 in a later analysis.

The cohort comprised hundreds of healthy bone marrow donors. At the time of sampling, every cohort member was nominally healthy, though immune exposures that went unrecorded were likely present. The donor was CMV seropositive and belonged to the group of a few hundred seropositive cohort members. A peripheral blood sample was collected from each donor, and TCR beta sequencing was performed on peripheral blood mononuclear cells. The Qiagen DNeasy Blood Extraction Kit was used to extract genomic DNA from the blood cell samples. Receptors were amplified or captured by the immunoSEQ multiplex PCR assay. A mixture of 60 forward primers for TCR Vbeta segments and 13 reverse primers for TCR Jbeta segments was used in the multiplex PCR. The CDR3 region of rearranged TCR beta genes was amplified from genomic DNA with a multiplex PCR assay. The Illumina HiSeq System was used to sequence the amplified TCR beta libraries as 87-base-pair reads. In the original analysis: Across the roughly 670 repertoires, a later analysis counted some 81 million unique TCR beta chains, some 11 million of which were shared by at least two donors. A nearest-neighbor algorithm error-corrected the raw reads and collapsed the reads into unique sequences, merging closely related sequences to remove PCR and sequencing errors. To assign V, D and J gene segments, CDR3 sequences were aligned to IMGT reference sequences. For a sequence to be retained, at least a six-nucleotide match to both a V gene segment and a J gene segment was required. Rearrangements were called productive when the CDR3 lacked stop codons and stayed in frame with V and J; all others were non-productive. Following IMGT convention, CDR3 was defined as the stretch from the second conserved V-encoded cysteine to the conserved J-encoded phenylalanine. The earlier analysis of about 610 of the donors excluded sequences that lacked an unambiguous match to a single V gene segment. An earlier analysis of 450 to 650 of the donors called V segments functional above 56.7% productive rearrangements and segregating when the between-donor standard deviation exceeded 5%. A statistical classification framework was built to diagnose cytomegalovirus status from the catalog of TCR beta chain sequences. In a later analysis, TCR nucleotide sequences were compared against IMGT/GENE-DB human TR gene sequences so that V and J genes could be assigned. A later analysis assigned CDR3 sequences and most-parsimonious VDJ recombination scenarios with the TCRdist pipeline. In a later analysis, each TCR beta chain was defined by its CDR3 amino acid sequence together with its V-gene family, and reads lacking a unique V-gene family were excluded. A later analysis removed 550 to 700 highly shared, low-generation-probability nucleotide sequences to deal with suspected cross-contamination and a sequencing artifact. For each public chain, a later analysis derived a clonal expansion index from normalized ranks of inferred template counts within each repertoire. In a later analysis, generation probabilities were computed with a VDJ recombination model fitted to out-of-frame rearrangements, and the resulting probabilities were checked against IGoR. In a later analysis, hypergeometric tests were used to score TCR-TCR, TCR-HLA and TCR-CMV co-occurrence, with a repertoire-size bias correction applied to TCR pairs. A later analysis estimated false discovery rates by permuting HLA or CMV assignments 20 times. In a later analysis, co-occurring TCRs were grouped with DBSCAN, and TCRdist sequence similarity was added when clustering was performed within HLA-allele-positive subsets. Co-occurrence clustering excluded repertoires with fewer than 30,000 or more than 120,000 public chains, plus five with anomalous nucleotide sharing. Sourced from immuneACCESS, this table was stored by TCRdb with only in-frame sequences that have V and J called. A share of the clones is absent; for the studies checked, an unresolved V gene accounts for under half, and the remainder has no known explanation. D and trimming come from the DNA, and the V and J calls and clone size come from that table. The sample data list roughly 77,000 clones, and about 78% of these were observed just once. The ten most abundant clones make up about 12% of the sample.

Sequencing was done on a sample of PBMCs. Recombination connected TRBV14 to TRBJ1-1; confidence is insufficient to name the D gene. The clonotype was recovered from a woman aged 40-49 years in good health and CMV-seropositive. The bases read TGTGCCAGCAGCCTGACTCTGGTAACTGAAGCTTTCTTT. It encodes CASSLTLVTEAFF.